This is a list of T cell receptor beta chains from one sample in a study of shared clonotypes between healthy human individuals. Produced via immunoSEQ multiplex PCR; TCRdb's table is partial and in-frame only. The sample includes a few million clones, 90% to 95% of them seen just once. Specimen: naive CD4+ T cells sorted from blood. The receptors stem from a man between 18 and 35 years old in good health. Each CDR3 is given with its conserved first and last residue. A D gene is named only where the DNA matches it firmly. Clone size is given for some rows only: seen once, a few or many times, or a class if the clone is expanded.

NA,TRBJ1-4,NA,TRBV5-1,TGCGCCAGCCATACTGGGGACGTAAATGAAAAACTGTTTTTT,CASHTGDVNEKLFF
NA,TRBJ2-2,NA,TRBV6-5,TGTGCCAGCAGTTCCCAGGGAACCGGGGAGCTGTTTTTT,CASSSQGTGELFF
NA,TRBJ2-5,TRBD2,TRBV11-2,TGTGCCAGCAGCTCCGGAAGACTAGCGGGAGTGGAGACCCAGTACTTC,CASSSGRLAGVETQYF
NA,TRBJ2-3,NA,TRBV7-9,TGTGCCAGCAGCTTTGCCCAGGGGCGCACAGATACGCAGTATTTT,CASSFAQGRTDTQYF
NA,TRBJ2-7,TRBD1,TRBV11-2,TGTGCCAGCAGCTTATTGGGACAGATTGCCGAGCAGTACTTC,CASSLLGQIAEQYF
NA,TRBJ2-7,TRBD1,TRBV28,TGTGCCAGCAGCTTGGGACAGGGGCGACACGAGCAGTACTTC,CASSLGQGRHEQYF
once,TRBJ2-7,NA,TRBV7-2,TGTGCCAGCAGCTTAGAAGCCGGCCCCCCGGTCGAGCAGTACTTC,CASSLEAGPPVEQYF
NA,TRBJ2-3,NA,TRBV4-1,TGCGCCAGCAGCCACCTTAGCACAGATACGCAGTATTTT,CASSHLSTDTQYF
NA,TRBJ2-5,TRBD2,TRBV5-4,TGTGCCAGCAGCGGACTAGCGGGGGGGCCAGAGACCCAGTACTTC,CASSGLAGGPETQYF
NA,TRBJ1-2,NA,TRBV2,TGTGCCAGCAGTGAAGGGTCCTATGGCTACACCTTC,CASSEGSYGYTF
NA,TRBJ2-1,TRBD2,TRBV5-1,TGCGCCAGCAGCTTAGTACTAGCGGTCGACAATGAGCAGTTCTTC,CASSLVLAVDNEQFF
NA,TRBJ1-6,NA,TRBV6-5,TGTGCCAGCAGCCGCACAGGGTTTGGCTCACCCCTCCACTTT,CASSRTGFGSPLHF
NA,TRBJ2-5,TRBD2,TRBV7-2,TGTGCCAGCAGCTTACAGAGACTAGCGGAGAAAGAGACCCAGTACTTC,CASSLQRLAEKETQYF
NA,TRBJ2-2,NA,TRBV5-6,TGTGCCAGCAGCCCCTGGGACACCCTCACCGGGGAGCTGTTTTTT,CASSPWDTLTGELFF
NA,TRBJ1-4,NA,TRBV7-6,TGTGCCAGCAGCCCGAGTTTGGTGGGCGGACTGTTTTTT,CASSPSLVGGLFF
NA,TRBJ1-4,NA,TRBV18,TGTGCCAGCTCACTCTTCGACCCTTCCGCTAATGAAAAACTGTTTTTT,CASSLFDPSANEKLFF
NA,TRBJ2-7,NA,TRBV5-1,TGCGCCAGCAGCTCGGGTAGTCCCCGCCAAACCTACGAGCAGTACTTC,CASSSGSPRQTYEQYF
NA,TRBJ2-7,NA,TRBV18,TGTGCCAGCTCACCAAGGCCAGGGGTCTACGAGCAGTACTTC,CASSPRPGVYEQYF
NA,TRBJ1-1,NA,TRBV7-8,TGTGCCAGCAGCTTAATAGGGGTCACTGAAGCTTTCTTT,CASSLIGVTEAFF
NA,TRBJ1-4,NA,TRBV7-2,TGTGCCAGCAGCGCGGGCAAGAGGACTAATGAAAAACTGTTTTTT,CASSAGKRTNEKLFF
NA,TRBJ2-3,NA,TRBV7-9,TGTGCCAGTAGCTTAGATGGATGGACGGGAAGCACAGATACGCAGTATTTT,CASSLDGWTGSTDTQYF
NA,TRBJ1-5,NA,TRBV29-1,TGCAGCGTTGTTACTGGGGCGGGGAGCAATCAGCCCCAGCATTTT,CSVVTGAGSNQPQHF
NA,TRBJ2-5,TRBD2,TRBV11-2,TGTGCCAGCAGCCCGGGACTAGTGAAGACCCAGTACTTC,CASSPGLVKTQYF
NA,TRBJ2-1,TRBD2,TRBV5-1,TGCGCCAGCACAGCTGGACTAGCGGCCTCCTACAATGAGCAGTTCTTC,CASTAGLAASYNEQFF
NA,TRBJ1-2,NA,TRBV19,TGTGCCAGCCGGGACGTCTATGGCTACACCTTC,CASRDVYGYTF
NA,TRBJ2-7,NA,TRBV28,TGTGCCAGCACGTCCGGGGGTATGTACGAGCAGTACTTC,CASTSGGMYEQYF
NA,TRBJ2-3,TRBD2,TRBV4-2,TGTGCCAGCAGCTTCGGACTAGCGGGGGGGCCGACAGATACGCAGTATTTT,CASSFGLAGGPTDTQYF
NA,TRBJ2-3,NA,TRBV4-1,TGCGCCAGCAGCCATCGGCCTAGGGACCTCACAGATACGCAGTATTTT,CASSHRPRDLTDTQYF
NA,TRBJ1-5,NA,TRBV6-5,TGTGCCAGCAACCCAGGGCCCAATCAGCCCCAGCATTTT,CASNPGPNQPQHF
NA,TRBJ2-4,TRBD1,TRBV6-5,TGTGCCAGCAGTTACTCAAGTGGGACAGGGGGCATTCAGTACTTC,CASSYSSGTGGIQYF
NA,TRBJ1-6,NA,TRBV6-1,TGTGCCAGCAGTGAAGGAGACGGACGTAATTCACCCCTCCACTTT,CASSEGDGRNSPLHF
once,TRBJ2-7,NA,TRBV2,TGTGCCAGCAGTGTCTTACAGTACTACGAGCAGTACTTC,CASSVLQYYEQYF
NA,TRBJ2-1,TRBD1,TRBV7-3,TGTGCCAGCAGCTTGTCAGGACAGGGGGTGGGGAATGAGCAGTTCTTC,CASSLSGQGVGNEQFF